This T cell receptor beta chain was sequenced during a study of cytomegalovirus exposure and HLA in healthy donors. With 60 Vbeta and 13 Jbeta primers, the PCR was carried out. Sequenced by immunoSEQ multiplex PCR; TCRdb stores in-frame clones only, minus some. This sample carries roughly 100,000 clones, under 80% of them seen once, and the ten largest clones take over 7%. This CDR3 comprises 16 residues. Germline V lookup: CDR1 SGHNT, CDR2 YENEEA. The V end was cut by 7 bases, the J end by 4 bases, with 19 bases between. The sequencing input was PBMCs. The source of this sequence is a woman between 35 and 50 years old in good health and CMV-seropositive. The J gene is TRBJ2-2, the V gene TRBV11-3; tentative D call: TRBD2 (7 bases). This CDR3 is CASTLGLGGRTGELFF. Written as DNA, the CDR3 is TGTGCCAGCACCCTGGGGCTCGGGGGGCGCACCGGGGAGCTGTTTTTT.